This T cell receptor (beta chain) was sequenced during a study of vaccination effects on CD4 cells after COVID-19. CD4+ T cells specific for antigen were expanded with viral peptide pools by the ViraFEST assay before sequencing. The culture ran for approximately 10 days, and then CD4+ T cells were isolated. Half-medium replacement with IL-2 medium occurred on days 3 and 7. Of note for this clone: What it recognizes is unknown.

This CDR3 contains 15 residues. V dropped 3 bases and J dropped 1 base, with 12 bases sitting between them. Looked up from germline, CDR1 is SGHVS and CDR2 is FNYEAQ. TCRdb's copy holds only in-frame clones and misses some; the assay was immunoSEQ multiplex PCR. The data contain 30,000 to 35,000 clones, approximately 68% of them singletons. The source is a human donor who received a COVID-19 vaccine. The V call is TRBV7-6, the J call TRBJ2-5; no firm D call. The sequencing used CD4+ T cells from PBMCs cultured with HCoV-229E spike peptides, collected before COVID-19 vaccination. The CDR3 region is CASSFRSDSQETQYF. The CDR3 DNA reads TGTGCCAGCAGCTTCAGGTCGGATAGCCAAGAGACCCAGTACTTC.